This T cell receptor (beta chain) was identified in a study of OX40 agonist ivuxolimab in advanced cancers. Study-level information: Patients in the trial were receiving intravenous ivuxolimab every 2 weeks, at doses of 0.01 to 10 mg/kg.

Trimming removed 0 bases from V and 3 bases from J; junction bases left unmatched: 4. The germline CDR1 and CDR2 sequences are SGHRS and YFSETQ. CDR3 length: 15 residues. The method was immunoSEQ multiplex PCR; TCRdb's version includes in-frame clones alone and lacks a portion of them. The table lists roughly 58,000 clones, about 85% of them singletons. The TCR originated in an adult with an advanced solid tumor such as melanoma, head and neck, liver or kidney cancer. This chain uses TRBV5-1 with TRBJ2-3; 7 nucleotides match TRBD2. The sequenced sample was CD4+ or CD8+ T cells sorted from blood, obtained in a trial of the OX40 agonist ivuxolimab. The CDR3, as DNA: TGCGCCAGCAGCTTGGAAGGGGAGGGGACAGATACGCAGTATTTT. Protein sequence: CASSLEGEGTDTQYF.